The rows below give T cell receptor beta chains drawn from one sample of a study of CD8 T cells in ankylosing spondylitis. TCRdb analysed the 5' RACE reads with MiXCR anew, one entry per CDR3 protein. This repertoire shows over 150,000 distinct CDR3 sequences, 15% to 20% found once; its top ten account for approximately 4%. The specimen was blood, either unsorted or a sorted T cell fraction (not recorded which). The receptors here all came from a male donor under 35 with ankylosing spondylitis or in good health (not recorded which). The CDR3 runs from the conserved cysteine through the conserved F or W. A D gene is named only where the DNA matches it firmly. Part of the rows lack a size; the others show once, few, many or a class for expanded clones.

V	size	J	D	DNA	CDR3
TRBV28	many	TRBJ2-4	-	TGTGCCAGCAGTTCGGCGGGGACCTTGAAAAACATTCAGTACTTC	CASSSAGTLKNIQYF
TRBV27	many	TRBJ2-1	-	TGTGCCAGCAGTTACAGCGGTTACAATGAGCAGTTCTTC	CASSYSGYNEQFF
TRBV7-8	many	TRBJ2-5	-	TGTGCCAGCACCGAGTACAGGGTCCCCTCCAAAGAGACCCAGTACTTC	CASTEYRVPSKETQYF
TRBV12-3/TRBV12-4	many	TRBJ1-5	-	TGTGCCAGCAGTTTAGAATCGGATCAGCCCCAGCATTTT	CASSLESDQPQHF
TRBV10-3	many	TRBJ2-7	-	TGTGCCATCCGGGAAATGGGTTCCTACGAGCAGTACTTC	CAIREMGSYEQYF
TRBV30	-	TRBJ2-1	-	TGTGCCTGGAGTGTAGGAATTTCTGAGCAGTTCTTC	CAWSVGISEQFF
TRBV12-3/TRBV12-4	many	TRBJ1-5	TRBD1	TGTGCCAGCAGTCCCCGCCAGGGGGCCCATCAGCCCCAGCATTTT	CASSPRQGAHQPQHF
TRBV12-3/TRBV12-4	many	TRBJ2-1	-	TGTGCCAGCAGTTTAGTCCTTGCTGAGCAGTTCTTC	CASSLVLAEQFF
TRBV27	-	TRBJ2-3	-	TGTGCCAGCAGCCGGGTAGCGGGCACAGATACGCAGTATTTT	CASSRVAGTDTQYF
TRBV12-3/TRBV12-4	many	TRBJ2-5	-	TGTGCCAGCAGCCTGGACGAAGAGACCCAGTACTTC	CASSLDEETQYF
TRBV29-1	-	TRBJ2-5	-	TGCAGCGTTGATACGGGTAGCGGAGAGACCCAGTACTTC	CSVDTGSGETQYF
TRBV5-1	many	TRBJ1-4	-	TGCGCCAGCAGCTTGGAGGGGACTAATGAAAAACTGTTTTTT	CASSLEGTNEKLFF
TRBV10-1	-	TRBJ1-1	-	TGCGCCAGCAGTGTAAGGTTGGACACTGAAGCTTTCTTT	CASSVRLDTEAFF
TRBV15	many	TRBJ2-5	-	TGTGCCACCAGCAGAGATTTTGCAGGCCAAGAGACCCAGTACTTC	CATSRDFAGQETQYF
TRBV6-1	many	TRBJ1-4	-	TGTGCCAGCAGAGCCGGGACCTTTAATGAAAAACTGTTTTTT	CASRAGTFNEKLFF
TRBV5-1	many	TRBJ2-2	-	TGCGCCAGCAGCTTGGAGAGGGCCGGGGAGCTGTTTTTT	CASSLERAGELFF
TRBV18	few	TRBJ1-1	-	TGTGCCAGCCTCGGTTACGCGGACGGTGAAGCTTTCTTT	CASLGYADGEAFF
TRBV24-1	many	TRBJ1-5	TRBD1	TGTGCCACCAGTGATGGGACAGGGGGCAATCAGCCCCAGCATTTT	CATSDGTGGNQPQHF
TRBV19	many	TRBJ2-7	TRBD2	TGTGCCAGTAGTATGGGGAGGGGCGGAGCCTACGAGCAGTACTTC	CASSMGRGGAYEQYF
TRBV20-1	many	TRBJ2-5	TRBD1	TGCAGTGCCAACACCGTGGACAGGGCTAAACAAGAGACCCAGTACTTC	CSANTVDRAKQETQYF
TRBV7-2	-	TRBJ1-2	TRBD1	TGTGCCAGCACCATTGACAGGGACTATGGCTACCCCTTC	CASTIDRDYGYPF
TRBV20-1	few	TRBJ2-1	-	TGCAGTGTTGCTGGGGGGATAGGGAATGAGCAGTTCTTC	CSVAGGIGNEQFF
TRBV7-3	many	TRBJ2-7	TRBD2	TGTGCCAGCAGCCCCGGGACTAGCGGGAGCTTCGAGCAGTACTTC	CASSPGTSGSFEQYF
TRBV24-1	many	TRBJ2-3	-	TGTGCCACTTCGGCGGGTTCGGCCACAGATACGCAGTATTTT	CATSAGSATDTQYF
TRBV6-6	many	TRBJ2-7	-	TGTGCCAGCAGTTACGTGGGTGAGCAGTACTTC	CASSYVGEQYF